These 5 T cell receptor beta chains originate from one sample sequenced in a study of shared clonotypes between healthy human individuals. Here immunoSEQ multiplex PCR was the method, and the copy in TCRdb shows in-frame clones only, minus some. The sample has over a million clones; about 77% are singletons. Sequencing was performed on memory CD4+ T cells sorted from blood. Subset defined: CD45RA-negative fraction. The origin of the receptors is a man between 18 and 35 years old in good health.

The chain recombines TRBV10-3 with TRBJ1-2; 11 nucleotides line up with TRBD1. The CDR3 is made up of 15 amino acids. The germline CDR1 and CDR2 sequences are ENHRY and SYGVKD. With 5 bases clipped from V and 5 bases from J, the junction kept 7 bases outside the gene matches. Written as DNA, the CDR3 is TGTGCCATCAGTTCCGGGACAGGGGGACCTTATGGCTACACCTTC. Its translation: CAISSGTGGPYGYTF.

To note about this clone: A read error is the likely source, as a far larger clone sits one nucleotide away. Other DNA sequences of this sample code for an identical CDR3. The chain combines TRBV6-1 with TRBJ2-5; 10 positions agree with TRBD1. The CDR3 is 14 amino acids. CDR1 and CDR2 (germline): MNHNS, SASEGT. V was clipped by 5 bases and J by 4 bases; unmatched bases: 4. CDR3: CASSTGQGRETQYF. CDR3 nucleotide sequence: TGTGCCAGCAGTACGGGACAGGGGCGAGAGACCCAGTACTTC.

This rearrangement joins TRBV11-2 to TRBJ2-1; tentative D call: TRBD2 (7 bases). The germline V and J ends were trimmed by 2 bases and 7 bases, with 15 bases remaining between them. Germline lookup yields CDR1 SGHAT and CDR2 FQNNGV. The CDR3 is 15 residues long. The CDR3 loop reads CASSLSGGPQNEQFF. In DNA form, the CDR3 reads TGTGCCAGCAGCTTATCCGGGGGGCCTCAGAATGAGCAGTTCTTC.

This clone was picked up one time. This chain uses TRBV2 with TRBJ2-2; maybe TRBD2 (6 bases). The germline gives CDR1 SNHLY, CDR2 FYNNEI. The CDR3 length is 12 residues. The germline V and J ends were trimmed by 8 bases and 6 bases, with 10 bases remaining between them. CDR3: CASGSGPGELFF. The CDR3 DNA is TGTGCCAGCGGTAGCGGACCCGGGGAGCTGTTTTTT. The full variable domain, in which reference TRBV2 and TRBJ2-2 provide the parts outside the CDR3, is EPEVTQTPSHQVTQMGQEVILRCVPISNHLYFYWYRQILGQKVEFLVSFYNNEISEKSEIFDDQFSVERPDGSNFTLKIRSTKLEDSAMYFCASGSGPGELFFGEGSRLTVL.

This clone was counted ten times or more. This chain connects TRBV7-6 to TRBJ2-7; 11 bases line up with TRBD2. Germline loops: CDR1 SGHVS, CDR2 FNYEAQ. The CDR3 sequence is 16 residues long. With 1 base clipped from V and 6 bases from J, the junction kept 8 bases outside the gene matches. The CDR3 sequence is CASSLDTSGSGLEQYF. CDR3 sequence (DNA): TGTGCCAGCAGCTTAGACACTAGCGGGAGTGGACTCGAGCAGTACTTC.